These 32 T cell receptor beta chains were all obtained from the same sample, sequenced in a study of T cells in Graves' hyperthyroidism and ophthalmopathy. RNA transcripts provided the source from which TCR beta CDR3 regions were amplified. Researchers ran a first-round RT-PCR on the TCR CDR3 using the HTBI primer set. TCRdb re-called the multiplex PCR reads through MiXCR, storing one row per CDR3 protein. The sample consists of around 300,000 distinct CDR3 sequences, approximately 12% of them appearing once. Sequenced: blood. These receptors were obtained from a woman younger than 45 with Graves' hyperthyroidism that later progressed to Graves' ophthalmopathy.

This clonotype was counted a few times. Given a much more abundant clone one base away, this may be a read error. The chain links TRBV28 to TRBJ2-5, with D possibly matching TRBD1 (5 bases). CDR1 is MDHEN, CDR2 SYDVKM, per germline. The CDR3 has 11 residues. CDR3 sequence (DNA): TGTACCAGCACCTCAGGGGAGACCCAGTACTTC. Amino acids: CTSTSGETQYF.

This clonotype turned up a few times. The chain carries TRBV7-2 and TRBJ2-7, with 7 bases identical to TRBD2. This CDR3 comprises 16 residues. Germline V lookup: CDR1 SGHTA, CDR2 FQGNSA. The V and J ends lost 5 bases and 4 bases, in that order; junction bases with no gene match: 14. The CDR3 nucleotides are TGTGCCAGCAGCCTGCGTACCCCGGCTAGCGGTTACGAGCAGTACTTC. It yields the protein CASSLRTPASGYEQYF. Full variable domain (missing parts from reference TRBV7-2 and TRBJ2-7): GAGVSQSPSNKVTEKGKDVELRCDPISGHTALYWYRQSLGQGLEFLIYFQGNSAPDKSGLPSDRFSAERTGGSVSTLTIQRTQQEDSAVYLCASSLRTPASGYEQYFGPGTRLTVT.

Concerning this clonotype itself: Germline is not matched at one junction end, which may reflect a read error. The CDR3 is CASRRTQPETQHF. CDR3 coding DNA: TGTGCCAGCAGGAGGACACAACCTGAGACCCAGCACTTC. The chain has TRBV6-2 or TRBV6-3 and TRBJ2-5, with a tentative D call TRBD1 (5 bases). CDR3 size: 13 residues. The V gene's germline CDR1 is MNHEY and CDR2 SVGEGT.

This sequence joins TRBV4-1 and TRBJ2-7; TRBD2 might be the D (6 bases). From germline, CDR1 is MGHRA and CDR2 YSYEKL. This CDR3 is 13 amino acids long. Trimming stripped 3 bases from V and 1 base from J, with 7 bases between. CDR3 loop: CASSQEGSYEQYF. The CDR3 DNA sequence: TGCGCCAGCAGCCAGGAGGGGTCCTACGAGCAGTACTTC.

This clonotype was seen ten or more times. The gene calls are TRBV30 and TRBJ2-7, with a weak D call TRBD1 (6 bases). Trimming removed 2 bases from V and 6 bases from J, with 14 bases in between. This CDR3 is built from 13 residues. Per germline, CDR1 GTSNPN and CDR2 SVGIG (reference sequence). The CDR3 region is CAWSPHTGIEQYF. Here the CDR3 DNA reads TGTGCCTGGAGTCCGCATACAGGGATCGAGCAGTACTTC.

To note about this clonotype: It may be a read error: a sequence one base away is much more abundant. The J gene is TRBJ2-5, the V gene TRBV6-1; 7 bases align to TRBD1. CDR1 and CDR2 from the germline V gene are MNHNS and SASEGT. The V gene end was trimmed by 1 base and the J gene end by 9 bases; junction bases not matched to a gene: 11. This CDR3 spans 15 amino acids. The CDR3 DNA reads TGTGCCAGCAGTGAAGAATATAACAGGGGTGAGTCCCAGTACTTC. It encodes CASSEEYNRGESQYF.

The chain recombines TRBV24-1 with TRBJ2-1; TRBD2 aligns across 8 bases. Germline V gives CDR1 KGHDR, CDR2 SFDVKD. Unmatched junction bases numbered 11, after V lost 6 bases and J lost 8 bases. The CDR3 has 15 residues. CDR3 nucleotides: TGTGCCACCAGTTTAGCGGGATCCTACAATGATGAGCAGTTCTTC. Translating gives CATSLAGSYNDEQFF.

The rearrangement joins TRBV4-1 to TRBJ1-5; a weak D match, TRBD1 (6 bases). The V gene lost 3 bases and the J gene lost 0 bases, with 18 bases spanning the gap. Germline assignment: CDR1 MGHRA and CDR2 YSYEKL. The CDR3 loop spans 18 amino acids. The CDR3 loop is CASSQKQDRYYSNQPQHF. CDR3 DNA: TGCGCCAGCAGCCAGAAGCAGGACAGATATTATAGCAATCAGCCCCAGCATTTT.

The table lists this clonotype with a few counts. This chain connects TRBV19 to TRBJ2-1; 8 nucleotides match TRBD1. J lost 7 bases, V lost 10 bases, and 9 bases had no gene match. This CDR3 comprises 13 residues. Germline CDR1 LNHDA, CDR2 SQIVND (reference sequence). The CDR3 region is CATTGDRWNEQFF. CDR3 coding DNA: TGTGCCACCACGGGGGACAGGTGGAATGAGCAGTTCTTC.

In its sample, this clonotype was seen many times. V is TRBV27 and J is TRBJ2-7; 7 positions agree with TRBD1. This CDR3 contains 15 residues. Losses at the gene ends were 6 bases for V and 6 bases for J; bases not matched to a gene: 14. CDR1 is MNHEY, CDR2 SMNVEV, per germline (reference sequence). This CDR3 is CASRKIRDSLSEQYF. CDR3 nucleotides: TGTGCCAGCAGGAAGATCCGGGACAGCCTCTCCGAGCAGTACTTC.

This clonotype was observed at least ten times. This chain uses TRBV28 with TRBJ1-6; unclear D gene. Germline CDR1 MDHEN, CDR2 SYDVKM. The V end was cut by 3 bases, the J end by 8 bases, with 5 bases between. This CDR3 comprises 12 residues. The CDR3 sequence: CASSFGDSPLHF. DNA for the CDR3: TGTGCCAGCAGTTTTGGGGATTCACCCCTCCACTTT.

The rearrangement joins TRBV24-1 to TRBJ2-2, with TRBD2 identical over 7 bases. The CDR3 extends over 16 amino acids. From germline, CDR1 is KGHDR and CDR2 SFDVKD. Trimming removed 0 bases from V and 6 bases from J; junction bases left unmatched: 6. This chain's CDR3 is CATSDLGGDQPGELFF. CDR3 DNA: TGTGCCACCAGTGATTTGGGGGGGGACCAACCCGGGGAGCTGTTTTTT.

This clonotype was detected ten times or more. The genes are TRBV3-1 and TRBJ2-3; 14 bases map to TRBD2. The CDR3 contains 18 residues. The V and J ends lost 0 bases and 3 bases, in that order; junction bases with no gene match: 5. CDR1 and CDR2 from the germline V gene are LGHDT and YNNKEL (reference sequence). The CDR3 protein is CASSQDMGLAGETDTQYF. The DNA of the CDR3 is TGTGCCAGCAGCCAAGATATGGGACTAGCGGGAGAAACAGATACGCAGTATTTT.

The chain couples TRBV20-1 to TRBJ1-5; D gene uncertain. Germline V gene data show CDR1 as DFQATT and CDR2 as SNEGSKA (reference sequence). The CDR3 has 14 residues. Between the trimmed V and J ends, which lost 3 bases and 6 bases, there was a span of 15 bases. This CDR3 is CSASFWQAGQPQHF. The CDR3 region has the DNA TGCAGTGCTAGTTTCTGGCAGGCCGGTCAGCCCCAGCATTTT.

This chain uses TRBV11-2 with TRBJ2-2, with TRBD1 matching 9 bases. J was trimmed by 7 bases and V by 0 bases; bases with no gene match: 9. This CDR3 contains 17 residues. Germline CDR1 and CDR2: SGHAT and FQNNGV. The CDR3 bases are TGTGCCAGCAGCTTAGAGGGGGGGACAGGGAATATCGGGGAGCTGTTTTTT. The encoded protein is CASSLEGGTGNIGELFF.

The chain is built from TRBV4-3 and TRBJ2-1; TRBD2 matches at 12 bases. This CDR3 has 16 residues. From germline, CDR1 is LGHNA and CDR2 YSLEER. Unmatched junction bases numbered 8, after V lost 1 base and J lost 10 bases. The DNA of the CDR3 is TGCGCCAGCAGCCAAGGGACTAGCGGGACCTCAGGGGAGCAGTTCTTC. Residues: CASSQGTSGTSGEQFF.

This clonotype was seen many times. The chain has TRBV6-2 or TRBV6-3 and TRBJ2-7; 7 nucleotides agree with TRBD2. With V trimmed by 2 bases and J by 2 bases, 3 bases remained unmatched. This CDR3 region has 14 residues. CDR1 is MNHEY and CDR2 is SVGEGT in the germline V gene. The CDR3 DNA reads TGTGCCAGCAGTTACGGGCGGGAGCCCTACGAGCAGTACTTC. Amino acids: CASSYGREPYEQYF.

This clonotype was counted many times. The gene calls are TRBV12-3 or TRBV12-4 and TRBJ1-6; 7 bases are shared with TRBD1. Trimming cost V 4 bases and J 9 bases; bases outside gene matches: 9. The CDR3 totals 15 residues. The CDR3, as DNA: TGTGCCAGCAGTTCCGACAGGGCTCCGAGTTCACCCCTCCACTTT. Encoded protein: CASSSDRAPSSPLHF.

Ten or more counts support this clonotype. The V gene is TRBV20-1, the J gene TRBJ2-2; TRBD1 agrees at 9 bases. Germline loops: CDR1 DFQATT, CDR2 SNEGSKA (reference sequence). The CDR3 runs to 16 residues. Trimming cost V 0 bases and J 4 bases; bases outside gene matches: 6. CDR3 in DNA: TGCAGTGCTAGAGATTGGACAGGGGAAGGCACCGGGGAGCTGTTTTTT. This codes for CSARDWTGEGTGELFF.

This clonotype was observed at least ten times. The V gene is TRBV28, the J gene TRBJ2-1; possibly TRBD1 for D (6 bases). In germline, CDR1 is MDHEN, CDR2 SYDVKM. Deletions cut 7 bases from V and 7 bases from J, with 14 bases between. There are 13 residues in the CDR3. The CDR3 loop reads CASNRDGLNEQFF. The CDR3, as DNA: TGTGCCAGCAACAGGGATGGGCTGAATGAGCAGTTCTTC. The whole variable domain, remainder taken from reference TRBV28 and TRBJ2-1, is DVKVTQSSRYLVKRTGEKVFLECVQDMDHENMFWYRQDPGLGLRLIYFSYDVKMKEKGDIPEGYSVSREKKERFSLILESASTNQTSMYLCASNRDGLNEQFFGPGTRLTVL.

This clonotype has a count of ten or more. The chain uses TRBV28 and TRBJ2-5, with 7 bases aligning to TRBD1. The CDR3 extends over 15 amino acids. Germline CDR1 reads MDHEN; CDR2 reads SYDVKM. V lost 6 bases and J lost 5; bases outside the gene matches: 12. This chain's CDR3 is CASSPRGQSYETQYF. CDR3 in DNA: TGTGCCAGCAGCCCTAGGGGGCAGTCCTATGAGACCCAGTACTTC.

This clonotype was detected many times. V gene TRBV2 combines with J gene TRBJ1-2; D is ambiguous. The CDR3 has 15 residues. Germline V gene sequence: CDR1 SNHLY, CDR2 FYNNEI. Trimming shortened V by 7 bases and J by 0 bases, and 15 bases separated the two germline ends. The CDR3 bases are TGTGCCAGCATACCCCTGGGCGACTCTAACTATGGCTACACCTTC. It encodes CASIPLGDSNYGYTF. The variable domain in full, completed from reference TRBV2 and TRBJ1-2, reads EPEVTQTPSHQVTQMGQEVILRCVPISNHLYFYWYRQILGQKVEFLVSFYNNEISEKSEIFDDQFSVERPDGSNFTLKIRSTKLEDSAMYFCASIPLGDSNYGYTFGSGTRLTVV.

This clonotype was observed a handful of times. This chain connects TRBV6-1 to TRBJ1-4; D possibly corresponds to TRBD1 (5 bases). The CDR3 sequence is 16 residues long. Trimming cost V 5 bases and J 6 bases, with 19 bases left between them. Germline V gene data show CDR1 as MNHNS and CDR2 as SASEGT. The CDR3 loop reads CASSLSSGYPDEKLFF. CDR3 sequence (DNA): TGTGCCAGCAGTCTTTCCTCAGGGTATCCGGATGAAAAACTGTTTTTT.

This clonotype was found many times. The chain combines TRBV20-1 with TRBJ2-1; D may correspond to TRBD1 or TRBD2 (5 bases each). Germline values: CDR1 DFQATT, CDR2 SNEGSKA (reference sequence). The CDR3 sequence is 14 residues long. V lost 6 bases, J lost 0 bases, and 12 bases lay in between. The CDR3 DNA reads as TGCAGTGCAAACCGGGACGACTCCTACAATGAGCAGTTCTTC. This codes for CSANRDDSYNEQFF.

Ten or more counts support this clonotype. The J gene is TRBJ2-7, the V gene TRBV7-9; weak D call: TRBD1 (6 bases). This CDR3 region has 14 residues. Trimming pared 4 bases from V and 3 bases from J, leaving 13 bases between. Germline V CDR1 and CDR2: SEHNR, FQNEAQ (reference sequence). Here the CDR3 DNA reads TGTGCCAGCAGCTCCCGGGACACCCTCTACGAGCAGTACTTC. It translates to CASSSRDTLYEQYF.

This clonotype was detected ten times or more. Written as DNA, the CDR3 is TGTGCCAGCAGTTTAATACCGGGACAGGGGGCCTGGGAGCAGTACTTC. It encodes CASSLIPGQGAWEQYF. The chain links TRBV28 to TRBJ2-7; 12 positions match TRBD1. The germline CDR1 and CDR2 sequences are MDHEN and SYDVKM. The CDR3 extends over 16 amino acids. Unmatched junction bases numbered 9, after V lost 2 bases and J lost 7 bases.

In its sample, this clonotype was seen many times. The chain links TRBV7-2 to TRBJ1-5; D ambiguous. Trimming took 5 bases from V and 0 from J, leaving 8 bases between them. Germline V CDR1 and CDR2: SGHTA, FQGNSA. The CDR3 totals 14 residues. CDR3 bases: TGTGCCAGCAGCGCTCAGTATAGCAATCAGCCCCAGCATTTT. Its protein product is CASSAQYSNQPQHF.

The sample holds many counts of this clonotype. The rearrangement uses TRBV29-1 and TRBJ2-1; tentative D call: TRBD1 (5 bases). The CDR3 sequence is 16 residues long. Trimming took 5 bases from V and 1 from J, leaving 18 bases between them. Germline CDR1 is SQVTM and CDR2 is ANQGSEA. DNA for the CDR3: TGCAGCGTTTTGCCCTACCTGACAGATTCCTACAATGAGCAGTTCTTC. This encodes CSVLPYLTDSYNEQFF.

This clonotype turned up a few times. As DNA, the CDR3 is TGTGCCAGTAGTATGATGGGCTCTCACAATGAGCAGTTCTTC. This gives the protein CASSMMGSHNEQFF. The chain links TRBV19 to TRBJ2-1; unclear D gene. The CDR3 covers 14 residues. V was pared by 3 bases and J by 5 bases, with 11 bases between. Germline assignment: CDR1 LNHDA and CDR2 SQIVND (reference sequence).

This clonotype was counted a few times. The J gene is TRBJ2-1, the V gene TRBV20-1; 11 nucleotides match TRBD2. CDR3 size: 15 residues. V shed 1 base and J 3 bases; nucleotides not matched to a gene: 2. Looked up from germline, CDR1 is DFQATT and CDR2 is SNEGSKA (reference sequence). CDR3 coding DNA: TGCAGTGCTAGAGGGGGGACTAGCGGCTACAATGAGCAGTTCTTC. Translation: CSARGGTSGYNEQFF.

V gene TRBV11-2 combines with J gene TRBJ1-1; D may be TRBD1 (5 bases). The germline gives CDR1 SGHAT, CDR2 FQNNGV. CDR3 size: 13 residues. With 5 bases removed from V and 5 bases from J, the gap between germline ends came to 12 bases. CDR3 in DNA: TGTGCCAGCAGCGCGGGGGAGAGGACTGAAGCTTTCTTT. Protein sequence: CASSAGERTEAFF.

This clonotype showed up many times. The chain's CDR3 is CASSHLREGWNEQFF. DNA of the CDR3: TGTGCCAGCAGCCACCTTCGGGAGGGGTGGAATGAGCAGTTCTTC. This chain links TRBV7-9 with TRBJ2-1; TRBD2 matches 8 bases. V lost 5 bases to trimming and J lost 7 bases; unmatched junction nucleotides: 10. Germline V CDR1 and CDR2: SEHNR, FQNEAQ (reference sequence). This CDR3 has 15 residues.